Below are 25 T cell receptor beta chains sequenced from a single sample in a study of blood T cells in healthy people across ages. A J-beta primer mix and a sample-barcoded 5' primer were used in a second PCR of roughly 7 to 12 cycles. TCRdb reprocessed the 5' RACE reads via MiXCR and lists one record per CDR3 protein. The profile covers more than 1.4 million distinct CDR3 sequences, with 42% appearing a single time and 7% to 9% taken by the ten largest. Sample: blood. Receptors were obtained from a woman aged 18-29 years in good health.

This rearrangement joins TRBV28 to TRBJ2-7; 9 bases align to TRBD2. V was clipped by 1 base and J by 2 bases; unmatched bases: 18. Per germline, CDR1 MDHEN and CDR2 SYDVKM. The CDR3 loop spans 20 amino acids. The CDR3 loop is CASSLSGASGGYERTYEQYF. CDR3 sequence (DNA): TGTGCCAGCAGTTTATCTGGGGCCAGCGGGGGGTATGAGAGGACCTACGAGCAGTACTTC.

V usage is TRBV20-1 and J usage is TRBJ2-7, with 9 positions matching TRBD1. The germline V gene has CDR1 DFQATT and CDR2 SNEGSKA (reference sequence). V lost 6 bases, J lost 5 bases, and 8 bases stayed unmatched. The CDR3 runs to 13 residues. The CDR3 sequence: CSATGTGHDEQYF. Here the CDR3 DNA reads TGCAGTGCAACCGGGACAGGGCATGACGAGCAGTACTTC.

The gene calls are TRBV20-1 and TRBJ2-7, with D possibly TRBD2 on 5 matching bases. The V gene lost 3 bases and the J gene lost 3 bases, with 12 bases spanning the gap. This CDR3 is 13 amino acids long. Looked up from germline, CDR1 is DFQATT and CDR2 is SNEGSKA (reference sequence). The CDR3 nucleotides are TGCAGTGCTAGCCTACTAGTTCTCTACGAGCAGTACTTC. This codes for CSASLLVLYEQYF.

This clonotype was seen just once. The chain carries TRBV28 and TRBJ2-1, with TRBD2 matching over 7 bases. Losses at the gene ends were 2 bases for V and 12 bases for J; bases not matched to a gene: 4. Per germline, CDR1 MDHEN and CDR2 SYDVKM. The CDR3 is 12 residues long. CDR3 residues: CASSLEWGGQFF. The CDR3 DNA sequence: TGTGCCAGCAGTTTAGAGTGGGGGGGGCAGTTCTTC.

The chain carries TRBV30 and TRBJ1-5, with D uncertain. This CDR3 has 17 residues. Deletions cut 0 bases from V and 0 bases from J, with 15 bases between. Germline values: CDR1 GTSNPN, CDR2 SVGIG (reference sequence). DNA for the CDR3: TGTGCCTGGAGTGTAATGTCGGGCGGATATAGCAATCAGCCCCAGCATTTT. Its protein is CAWSVMSGGYSNQPQHF.

The CDR3, as DNA: TGTGCCAGCAGCCCCACCCGCCAGGGGAGAAGGCCGAACACTGAAGCTTTCTTT. Translated, it gives CASSPTRQGRRPNTEAFF. The chain has TRBV12-3 or TRBV12-4 and TRBJ1-1; a weak D match, TRBD1 (6 bases). Trimming removed 6 bases from V and 1 base from J, with 24 bases in between. There are 18 residues in the CDR3.

The genes are TRBV27 and TRBJ1-2, with 7 bases matching TRBD1. CDR1 and CDR2 from the germline V gene are MNHEY and SMNVEV (reference sequence). Trimming took 5 bases from V and 4 from J; bases not matched to a gene: 16. CDR3 length: 17 amino acids. CDR3 in DNA: TGTGCCAGCAGTCCGTGGCAGTGGGCGGACAGGTCCTATGGCTACACCTTC. It translates to CASSPWQWADRSYGYTF.

This clonotype was recorded a few times. The chain joins TRBV27 to TRBJ1-2; the D gene is possibly TRBD1 (6 bases). The V end lost 6 bases, the J end lost 11 bases, and 22 bases lay between the germline ends. Germline CDR1 reads MNHEY; CDR2 reads SMNVEV (reference sequence). The length of the CDR3 is 14 residues. CDR3 loop: CASSLVGAASGYTF. In nucleotides, the CDR3 is TGTGCCAGCAGCCTCGTGGGGGCGGCCAGTGGTTACACCTTC.

This clonotype came up a few times. V gene TRBV6-5 combines with J gene TRBJ2-2; D ambiguous. V dropped 7 bases and J dropped 4 bases, with 7 bases sitting between them. This CDR3 has 12 residues. CDR1 MNHEY and CDR2 SVGAGI come from the germline V gene. Here the CDR3 DNA reads TGTGCCAGCAAGAGTTTCACCGGGGAGCTGTTTTTT. Its translation: CASKSFTGELFF.

This clonotype was seen ten or more times. This chain joins TRBV29-1 and TRBJ2-1; D not certain. This CDR3 region has 11 residues. Germline assignment: CDR1 SQVTM and CDR2 ANQGSEA. V was shortened by 3 bases and J by 5 bases, with 5 bases between the two germline ends. CDR3: CSVDTDNEQFF. The CDR3 DNA reads as TGCAGCGTTGATACTGACAATGAGCAGTTCTTC.

This chain joins TRBV27 and TRBJ2-3; no definite D call. The CDR3 runs to 15 residues. Trimming removed 3 bases from V and 3 bases from J, with 13 bases in between. Germline V gene lookup returns CDR1 MNHEY and CDR2 SMNVEV (reference sequence). CDR3 DNA sequence: TGTGCCAGCAGTTTGGTAATCGCCTGGACAGATACGCAGTATTTT. It translates to CASSLVIAWTDTQYF.

The chain combines TRBV20-1 with TRBJ2-5; no firm D call. The CDR3 is 14 amino acids. CDR1 is DFQATT and CDR2 is SNEGSKA in the germline V gene (reference sequence). The V gene lost 7 bases and the J gene lost 1 base, with 16 bases spanning the gap. Here the CDR3 reads CSGLFVGAQETQYF. CDR3 DNA: TGCAGTGGTCTTTTTGTGGGCGCCCAAGAGACCCAGTACTTC.

This sequence joins TRBV10-3 and TRBJ2-7, with TRBD2 matching 11 bases. V was clipped by 0 bases and J by 4 bases; unmatched bases: 2. CDR3 length equals 15 residues. Germline V gives CDR1 ENHRY, CDR2 SYGVKD. CDR3 DNA sequence: TGTGCCATCAGTGAGTCTAGCGGGGGGGAGTACGAGCAGTACTTC. As protein: CAISESSGGEYEQYF.

This rearrangement joins TRBV29-1 to TRBJ2-7; 12 bases agree with TRBD2. V shed 7 bases and J 3 bases; nucleotides not matched to a gene: 4. Germline V gene lookup returns CDR1 SQVTM and CDR2 ANQGSEA. The CDR3 spans 13 residues. The CDR3 region has the DNA TGCAGCGCCAGGACTAGCGGGGACTACGAGCAGTACTTC. Residues: CSARTSGDYEQYF.

This clonotype was counted only a few times. The gene calls are TRBV2 and TRBJ2-1; a weak D match, TRBD2 (5 bases). The CDR3 runs to 13 residues. The V gene's germline CDR1 is SNHLY and CDR2 FYNNEI. The V end was cut by 8 bases, the J end by 6 bases, with 14 bases between. The CDR3 nucleotides are TGTGCCAGCGGGGAGTTCGAAGGCAATGAGCAGTTCTTC. It is translated as CASGEFEGNEQFF.

This chain uses TRBV28 with TRBJ2-1; perhaps TRBD1 as D (6 bases). Trimming pared 7 bases from V and 4 bases from J, leaving 14 bases between. Germline CDR1 is MDHEN and CDR2 is SYDVKM. The CDR3 spans 14 residues. As DNA, the CDR3 is TGTGCCAGCATTAACAGGGCCACGTACAATGAGCAGTTCTTC. It translates to CASINRATYNEQFF.

This chain connects TRBV7-8 to TRBJ2-7, with 11 bases matching TRBD2. The ends lost 1 base at V and 3 bases at J; junction bases unmatched: 11. CDR3 length: 18 residues. Germline V CDR1 and CDR2: SGHVS, FQNEAQ. CDR3 sequence (DNA): TGTGCCAGCAGCTTAGTTGGACTAGCGGGTGCGGTGGGCTACGAGCAGTACTTC. Translating it yields CASSLVGLAGAVGYEQYF.

This chain links TRBV3-1 with TRBJ2-4; 8 bases fit TRBD2. Germline CDR1 LGHDT, CDR2 YNNKEL (reference sequence). The CDR3 spans 14 residues. J gave up 13 bases and V 1 base, and 9 bases lay outside the gene matches. The CDR3 region has the DNA TGTGCCAGCAGCCAAGGAGCGGGAGACGTAGAGCAGTACTTC. Translating it yields CASSQGAGDVEQYF.

In its sample, this clonotype was seen a few times. The gene calls are TRBV27 and TRBJ2-7; the match to TRBD2 covers 7 bases. V trimming: 3 bases; J trimming: 6 bases; junction bases outside the gene matches: 5. This CDR3 has 13 residues. Germline lookup yields CDR1 MNHEY and CDR2 SMNVEV (reference sequence). CDR3 DNA: TGTGCCAGCAGTTTTCTTTGGGGGGGCGAGCAGTACTTC. The encoded protein is CASSFLWGGEQYF.

Only a few counts were recorded for this clonotype. CDR3 sequence reads: CASSPETSGGSYEQYF. CDR3 bases: TGCGCCAGCAGCCCCGAGACTAGCGGGGGCTCCTACGAGCAGTACTTC. The chain couples TRBV4-1 to TRBJ2-7, with TRBD2 matching over 12 bases. V lost 4 bases and J lost 0; bases outside the gene matches: 4. The length of the CDR3 is 16 residues. Germline CDR1 and CDR2: MGHRA and YSYEKL.

The rearrangement uses TRBV4-2 and TRBJ2-1; no clear D gene. CDR3 size: 13 residues. Germline lookup yields CDR1 LGHNA and CDR2 YNFKEQ. Trimming took 0 bases from V and 4 from J, leaving 4 bases between them. The CDR3, as DNA: TGTGCCAGCAGCCAAGATGAGTACAATGAGCAGTTCTTC. Its protein is CASSQDEYNEQFF.

This chain joins TRBV27 and TRBJ1-1, with D tentatively TRBD1 (6 bases). This CDR3 contains 15 residues. Between the trimmed V and J ends, which lost 4 bases and 6 bases, there was a span of 18 bases. Germline values: CDR1 MNHEY, CDR2 SMNVEV (reference sequence). CDR3 in DNA: TGTGCCAGCAGTTCTCCCGAAACAGGGCATCCTGAAGCTTTCTTT. This codes for CASSSPETGHPEAFF.

This clonotype was seen a few times. The chain couples TRBV6-5 to TRBJ2-7, with 7 bases that match TRBD1. This CDR3 has 15 residues. V lost 6 bases and J lost 7; bases outside the gene matches: 15. In germline, CDR1 is MNHEY, CDR2 SVGAGI. CDR3 amino acids: CASSRPTGVGGEQYF. CDR3 in DNA: TGTGCCAGCAGCCGTCCAACAGGGGTGGGTGGTGAGCAGTACTTC.

The V call is TRBV4-1, the J call TRBJ2-1, with 16 nucleotides matching TRBD2. Germline V CDR1 and CDR2: MGHRA, YSYEKL. Losses at the gene ends were 5 bases for V and 7 bases for J; bases not matched to a gene: 8. CDR3 size: 17 residues. The DNA of the CDR3 is TGCGCCAGCAGCTCCGGGACTAGCGGGGGGGCGGATAATGAGCAGTTCTTC. Translating gives CASSSGTSGGADNEQFF.

The rearrangement links TRBV5-4 to TRBJ2-1; D perhaps matches TRBD2 (6 bases). There are 17 residues in the CDR3. CDR1 is SGHNT, CDR2 YYREEE, per germline (reference sequence). The V and J ends lost 3 bases and 2 bases respectively, with 18 bases between them. CDR3 DNA: TGTGCCAGCAGCTACAAATGGACTAACGGGGCCTACAATGAGCAGTTCTTC. Its translation is CASSYKWTNGAYNEQFF.